Included here is one TCR beta chain sequence, with context. TCRdb's copy holds only in-frame clones and misses some; the assay was immunoSEQ multiplex PCR. The table records roughly 150,000 clones, around 82% of them present only once. These data originate in a study of blood T cell repertoires in COVID-19. Trimming left V 3 bases short and J 1 base short, with 6 bases between. The CDR3 loop spans 12 amino acids. Germline V lookup: CDR1 DFQATT, CDR2 SNEGSKA (reference sequence). The chain links TRBV20-1 to TRBJ1-1; perhaps TRBD1 as D (5 bases). Sequenced material: peripheral blood. This clonotype originated in a woman aged 50 to 60 with acute or convalescent COVID-19. The DNA of the CDR3 is TGCAGTGCTAGTAGGGGGAACACTGAAGCTTTCTTT. Its translation is CSASRGNTEAFF.